This T cell receptor (beta chain) was obtained from a study of T cell changes during pregnancy in multiple sclerosis. Germline CDR1 SGHTA, CDR2 FQGNSA. The CDR3 totals 18 residues. With 5 bases clipped from V and 0 bases from J, the junction kept 7 bases outside the gene matches. Profiling relied on immunoSEQ multiplex PCR, and the TCRdb table lists in-frame clones only, not all of them. The table records about 80,000 clones, around 92% of them present only once. This clonotype was obtained from a female donor with multiple sclerosis, enrolled in a pregnancy study. The specimen comprised peripheral blood, sampled before pregnancy. This chain joins TRBV7-2 and TRBJ2-3; TRBD2 agrees at 14 bases. The CDR3 is CASSLRTSGGRSTDTQYF. The CDR3 coding sequence is TGTGCCAGCAGCCTAAGGACTAGCGGGGGGCGTAGCACAGATACGCAGTATTTT.